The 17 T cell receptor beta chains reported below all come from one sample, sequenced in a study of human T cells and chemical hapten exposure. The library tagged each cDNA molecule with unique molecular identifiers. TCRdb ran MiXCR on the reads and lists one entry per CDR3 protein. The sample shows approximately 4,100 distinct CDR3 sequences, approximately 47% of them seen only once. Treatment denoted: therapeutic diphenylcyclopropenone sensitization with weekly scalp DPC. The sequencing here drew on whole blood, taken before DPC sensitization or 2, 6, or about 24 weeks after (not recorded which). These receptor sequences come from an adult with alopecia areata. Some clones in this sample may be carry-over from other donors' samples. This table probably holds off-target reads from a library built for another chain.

The CDR3, as DNA: TGTGCCAGCAGCCTAACGCAAGAGACCCAGTACTTC. Protein sequence: CASSLTQETQYF. The chain couples TRBV7-2 to TRBJ2-5; D gene uncertain. The CDR3 spans 12 residues. The germline V gene has CDR1 SGHTA and CDR2 FQGNSA. The V gene lost 5 bases and the J gene lost 2 bases, with 6 bases spanning the gap.

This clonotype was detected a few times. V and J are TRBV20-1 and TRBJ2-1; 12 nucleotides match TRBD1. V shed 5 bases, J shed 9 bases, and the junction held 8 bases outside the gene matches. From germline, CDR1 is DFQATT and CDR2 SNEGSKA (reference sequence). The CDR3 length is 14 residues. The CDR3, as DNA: TGCAGTGCTGGGGACAGGGGGCTTGATAGTGAGCAGTTCTTC. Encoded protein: CSAGDRGLDSEQFF.

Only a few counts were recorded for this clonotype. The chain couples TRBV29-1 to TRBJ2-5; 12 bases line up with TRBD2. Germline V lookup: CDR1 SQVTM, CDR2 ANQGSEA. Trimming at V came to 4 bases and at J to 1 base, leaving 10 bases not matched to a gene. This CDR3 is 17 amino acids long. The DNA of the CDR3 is TGCAGCGTTGCTGGTAGGAGGACTAGCGGGGCCCAAGAGACCCAGTACTTC. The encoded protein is CSVAGRRTSGAQETQYF.

The DNA of the CDR3 is TGTGCCAGCAGCTTCACCCGCCCTAATCAGCCCCAGCATTTT. This gives the protein CASSFTRPNQPQHF. This chain connects TRBV14 to TRBJ1-5, with D unresolved. The CDR3 runs 14 residues. Trimming cost V 5 bases and J 4 bases, with 12 bases left between them. Germline V gene data show CDR1 as SGHDN and CDR2 as FVKESK. The variable domain in full, with the rest retrieved from reference TRBV14 and TRBJ1-5, is EAGVTQFPSHSVIEKGQTVTLRCDPISGHDNLYWYRRVMGKEIKFLLHFVKESKQDESGMPNNRFLAERTGGTYSTLKVQPAELEDSGVYFCASSFTRPNQPQHFGDGTRLSIL.

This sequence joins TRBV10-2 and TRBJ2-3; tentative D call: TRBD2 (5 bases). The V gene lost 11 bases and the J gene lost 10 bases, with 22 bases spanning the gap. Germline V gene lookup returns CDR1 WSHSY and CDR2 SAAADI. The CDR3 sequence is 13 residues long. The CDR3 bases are TGCGCCGCGACGAGGGATGCCCCCCTGGCGCAGTATTTT. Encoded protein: CAATRDAPLAQYF.

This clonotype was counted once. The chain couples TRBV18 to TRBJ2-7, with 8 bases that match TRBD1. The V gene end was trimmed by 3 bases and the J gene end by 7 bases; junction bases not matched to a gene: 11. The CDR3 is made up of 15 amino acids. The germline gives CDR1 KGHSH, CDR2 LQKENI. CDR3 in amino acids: CASSPTGQVSQEQYF. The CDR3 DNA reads TGTGCCAGCTCACCGACGGGACAGGTCTCTCAAGAGCAGTACTTC.

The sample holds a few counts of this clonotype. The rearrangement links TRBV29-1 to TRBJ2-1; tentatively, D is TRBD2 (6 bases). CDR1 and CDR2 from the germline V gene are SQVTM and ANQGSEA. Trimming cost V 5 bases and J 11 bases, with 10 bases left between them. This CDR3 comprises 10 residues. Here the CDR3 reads CSVSSDKQFF. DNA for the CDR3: TGCAGCGTTTCTAGCGACAAGCAGTTCTTC.

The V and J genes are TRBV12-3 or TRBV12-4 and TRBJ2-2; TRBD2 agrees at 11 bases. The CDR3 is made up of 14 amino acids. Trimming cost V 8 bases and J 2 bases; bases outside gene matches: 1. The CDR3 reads CASGLAGNTGELFF. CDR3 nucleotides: TGTGCCAGCGGACTAGCGGGTAACACCGGGGAGCTGTTTTTT.

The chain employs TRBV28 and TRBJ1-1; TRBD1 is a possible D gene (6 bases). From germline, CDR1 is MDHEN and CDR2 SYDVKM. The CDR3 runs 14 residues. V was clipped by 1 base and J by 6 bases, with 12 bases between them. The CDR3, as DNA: TGTGCCAGCAGTTTATTAGGTCCAGGGGCTGAAGCTTTCTTT. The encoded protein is CASSLLGPGAEAFF.

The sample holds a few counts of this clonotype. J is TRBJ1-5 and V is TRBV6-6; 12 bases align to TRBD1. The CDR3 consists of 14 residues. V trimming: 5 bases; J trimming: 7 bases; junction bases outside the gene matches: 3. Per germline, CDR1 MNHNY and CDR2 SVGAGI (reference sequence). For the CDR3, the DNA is TGTGCCAGCAGTCGCGGGACAGGGGGCCAGCCCCAGCATTTT. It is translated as CASSRGTGGQPQHF.

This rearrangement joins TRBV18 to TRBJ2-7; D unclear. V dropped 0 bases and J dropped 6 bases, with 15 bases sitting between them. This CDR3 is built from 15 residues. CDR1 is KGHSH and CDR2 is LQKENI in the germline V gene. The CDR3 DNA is TGTGCCAGCTCACCACCGTCTCAAGCAGGCCTCGAGCAGTACTTC. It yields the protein CASSPPSQAGLEQYF.

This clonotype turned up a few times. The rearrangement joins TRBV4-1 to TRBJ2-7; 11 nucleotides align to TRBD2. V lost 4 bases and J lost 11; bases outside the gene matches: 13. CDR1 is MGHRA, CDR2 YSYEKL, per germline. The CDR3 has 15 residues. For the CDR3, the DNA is TGCGCCAGCAGCCCCTCACCGGGACTAGCGGCCCGGGAGTACTTC. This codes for CASSPSPGLAAREYF.

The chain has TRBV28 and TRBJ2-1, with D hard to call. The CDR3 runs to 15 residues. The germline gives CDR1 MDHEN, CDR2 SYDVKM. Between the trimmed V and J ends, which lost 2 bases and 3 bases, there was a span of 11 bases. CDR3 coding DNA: TGTGCCAGCAGTTTAGGTCCAGGCGGCTACAATGAGCAGTTCTTC. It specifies CASSLGPGGYNEQFF.

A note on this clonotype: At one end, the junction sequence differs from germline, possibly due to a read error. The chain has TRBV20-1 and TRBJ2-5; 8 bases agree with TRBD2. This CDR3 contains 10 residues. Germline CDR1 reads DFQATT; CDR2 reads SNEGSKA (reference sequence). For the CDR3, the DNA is TGCAGTGCTAGGAAGGGACTAGTAATCTTC. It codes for CSARKGLVIF.

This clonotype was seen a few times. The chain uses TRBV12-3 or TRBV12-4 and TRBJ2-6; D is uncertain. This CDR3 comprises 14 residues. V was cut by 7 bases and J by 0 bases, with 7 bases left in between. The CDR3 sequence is CASTETSGANVLTF. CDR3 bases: TGTGCCAGCACCGAAACCTCTGGGGCCAACGTCCTGACTTTC.

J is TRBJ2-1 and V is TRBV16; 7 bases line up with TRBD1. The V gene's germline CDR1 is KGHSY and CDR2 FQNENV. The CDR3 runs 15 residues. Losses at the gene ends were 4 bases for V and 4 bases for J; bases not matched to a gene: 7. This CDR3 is CASSPPQGQYNEQFF. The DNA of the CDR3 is TGTGCCAGCAGCCCCCCACAGGGGCAGTACAATGAGCAGTTCTTC. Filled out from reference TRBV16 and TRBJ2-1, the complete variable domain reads GEEVAQTPKHLVRGEGQKAKLYCAPIKGHSYVFWYQQVLKNEFKFLISFQNENVFDETGMPKERFSAKCLPNSPCSLEIQATKLEDSAVYFCASSPPQGQYNEQFFGPGTRLTVL.

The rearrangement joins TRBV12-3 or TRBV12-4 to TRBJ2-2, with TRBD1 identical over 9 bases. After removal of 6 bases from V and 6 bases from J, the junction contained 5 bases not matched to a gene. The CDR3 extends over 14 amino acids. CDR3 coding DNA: TGTGCCAGCAGAGTGACAGGGGGGGCCGGGGAGCTGTTTTTT. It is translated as CASRVTGGAGELFF.